The clone carrying this T cell receptor beta chain has only a few counts. The antigen is not known. These data come from a study of T cell repertoires in cytomegalovirus infection. Study context: Public TCR beta signatures indicated both CMV infection and matching HLA type.

TCRdb analysed the reads with MiXCR anew, one entry per CDR3 protein. The sample lists approximately 130,000 distinct CDR3 sequences; 20% to 30% were seen once. Study-wide results and limits: Across the ex vivo response, the dominant clonotypes were HLA-C-restricted CMV-specific TCR beta clonotypes. Cumulative public TCR beta family frequency identified CMV carriers with the relevant HLA.

With V trimmed by 4 bases and J by 8 bases, 7 bases remained unmatched. Per germline, CDR1 SGHAT and CDR2 FQNNGV. This CDR3 has 13 amino acids. Sequencing was done on a sample of PBMCs, sequenced either directly or after in vitro stimulation (not recorded which). The genes are TRBV11-2 and TRBJ1-1, with TRBD1 matching over 7 bases. The sequence was obtained from a human donor in good health (CMV status not recorded). Some clones in this sample may be carry-over from other donors' samples. The CDR3 sequence is CASSSDTGAEAFF. The CDR3 bases are TGTGCCAGCAGCTCCGATACAGGGGCCGAAGCTTTCTTT.